The T cell receptor beta chain described here comes from a study of technical replicates of blood from a few donors (dated by TCRdb to 2016 to 2017). Of note for this clone: There is no known antigen for this receptor. Qualities for individual bases were not recorded, and no much larger clone is one base off.

The CDR3 spans 11 residues, from the cysteine through the phenylalanine. The kept DNA is CDR3 alone, 33 bases in frame from the first base. V was cut back by 1 base and J by 6 bases, leaving a gap of 4 bases between them. CDR1 and CDR2 are read off the germline V gene as LGHNA and YNFKEQ. The protocol used for the library was the immunoSEQ multiplex PCR assay. Imported from immuneACCESS, the table was reduced by TCRdb to in-frame sequences with V and J called. These copies leave out some clones; in studies compared against another copy, an unresolved V gene accounts for under half, and the cause of the remainder is not known. This sample lists about 12,000 clones; approximately 96% were detected once. Roughly 7% of the sample lies in the top ten.

The sequencing input was PBMCs. The receptor comes from a human donor in good health. This chain joins TRBV4-2 to TRBJ2-7; a confident D gene designation cannot be given. The CDR3 reads as follows: CASSQGLEQYF. The sequence in DNA is TGTGCCAGCAGCCAAGGACTCGAGCAGTACTTC.